This T cell receptor beta chain comes out of a study of blood T cell repertoires in COVID-19. Study information: Italy, Spain and the United States were the sources of the convalescent and acute COVID-19 samples. PBMCs, B-cell-depleted T cells, or T cells were the source of the cDNA or gDNA that made up the material.

Germline lookup yields CDR1 MNHEY and CDR2 SVGAGI. Trimming left V 8 bases short and J 6 bases short, with 13 bases between. The CDR3 has 12 residues. Per the study methods: Estimated nucleated cell counts came from reference gene primer amplification. Assay used: immunoSEQ multiplex PCR; TCRdb lists only in-frame clones, some missing. The DNA was the basis for D and trimming; V, J and clone size are from that table. This repertoire shows more than 90,000 clones, around 72% found once; its top ten account for 20% to 25%. This sequence was found in a woman aged 55-69 years in a cohort sampled during active or convalescent COVID-19. This sequence joins TRBV6-5 and TRBJ1-2; D may be TRBD1 (6 bases). The material sequenced was peripheral blood. The CDR3 sequence: CASFSGVNGYTF. CDR3 bases: TGTGCCAGCTTTTCAGGGGTTAATGGCTACACCTTC.